This entry features one T cell receptor (beta chain) sequence. The target antigen is unknown. Per sorted-subset replicate PCR, input was approximately 0.2 ug DNA, representing roughly 28,000 T cell genomes. Using immunoSEQ multiplex PCR, the repertoire was profiled, and TCRdb retains in-frame clones only, with some absent. This sample yields about 2 million clones, of which 85% to 95% are seen a single time; more than 0.1% belongs to the top ten. This specimen comes from a study of shared clonotypes between healthy human individuals. As for the study in general: Donors had three CD4 naive, three CD4 memory, two CD8 naive and one CD8 memory plate apiece. The study, taken as a whole, reports: Sharing across four donors was highest in naive CD4 (roughly 5%) and lowest in memory CD8 (0.4%). Large depth notwithstanding, sorted-subset sequencing proved incomplete by rarefaction.

The CDR3 is 14 amino acids. CDR1 and CDR2 from the germline V gene are LNHDA and SQIVND (reference sequence). V lost 5 bases, J lost 2 bases, and 13 bases lay in between. This clonotype originated in a man aged 18 to 30 in good health. Sequencing was performed on naive CD4+ T cells sorted from blood. As for subset: CD45RA+ positively selected. The V call is TRBV19, the J call TRBJ2-7; D is possibly TRBD1 (6 bases). The DNA of the CDR3 is TGTGCCAGTAGTGCACAGGGATTTACCTACGAGCAGTACTTC. This codes for CASSAQGFTYEQYF.